The 5 T cell receptor beta chains presented below share a single source sample, sequenced in a study of cytomegalovirus exposure and HLA in healthy donors. Vbeta (60) and Jbeta (13) primers were used in the PCR. Profiling relied on immunoSEQ multiplex PCR, and the TCRdb table lists in-frame clones only, not all of them. Here the sample spans under 200,000 clones, roughly 80% being singletons. The material sequenced was PBMCs. The receptors originated from a man aged 18 to 30 in good health and CMV-seronegative.

The gene calls are TRBV12-5 and TRBJ2-1, with a possible D match to TRBD1 (5 bases). Germline lookup yields CDR1 LGHNT and CDR2 FRNRAP. Trimming removed 5 bases from V and 7 bases from J, with 15 bases in between. CDR3 length: 14 amino acids. CDR3 region: CASGPPDKGNEQFF. The CDR3 DNA is TGTGCTAGTGGTCCTCCGGACAAGGGGAATGAGCAGTTCTTC.

This clone has only one observation. This chain connects TRBV4-2 to TRBJ2-2; 7 nucleotides line up with TRBD2. Germline V gene data show CDR1 as LGHNA and CDR2 as YNFKEQ. CDR3 length: 16 amino acids. The V gene end was trimmed by 6 bases and the J gene end by 1 base; junction bases not matched to a gene: 8. In nucleotides, the CDR3 is TGTGCCAGCAGGAACCTAGCGGAGGGGAACACCGGGGAGCTGTTTTTT. Amino acids: CASRNLAEGNTGELFF.

The gene calls are TRBV4-2 and TRBJ1-2, with TRBD1 as a possible D gene (5 bases). From germline, CDR1 is LGHNA and CDR2 YNFKEQ. Deletions cut 1 base from V and 7 bases from J, with 10 bases between. This CDR3 is built from 13 residues. The CDR3 nucleotides read TGTGCCAGCAGCCAAGGGGGGGAAGGTGGCTACACCTTC. Translated, it gives CASSQGGEGGYTF.

The chain recombines TRBV11-2 with TRBJ1-2, with D perhaps TRBD1 (5 bases). V was pared by 2 bases and J by 7 bases, with 11 bases between. The CDR3 loop spans 13 amino acids. Germline V CDR1 and CDR2: SGHAT, FQNNGV. In nucleotides, the CDR3 is TGTGCCAGCAGCTTAACCCCCAGGGTTGGCTACACCTTC. Its protein is CASSLTPRVGYTF.

V and J are TRBV19 and TRBJ2-1, with 13 bases matching TRBD2. With 11 bases clipped from V and 10 bases from J, the junction kept 8 bases outside the gene matches. The germline V gene has CDR1 LNHDA and CDR2 SQIVND (reference sequence). There are 13 residues in the CDR3. The CDR3 is CAATSGRAGEQFF. In nucleotides, the CDR3 is TGTGCCGCAACTAGCGGGAGGGCCGGGGAGCAGTTCTTC.